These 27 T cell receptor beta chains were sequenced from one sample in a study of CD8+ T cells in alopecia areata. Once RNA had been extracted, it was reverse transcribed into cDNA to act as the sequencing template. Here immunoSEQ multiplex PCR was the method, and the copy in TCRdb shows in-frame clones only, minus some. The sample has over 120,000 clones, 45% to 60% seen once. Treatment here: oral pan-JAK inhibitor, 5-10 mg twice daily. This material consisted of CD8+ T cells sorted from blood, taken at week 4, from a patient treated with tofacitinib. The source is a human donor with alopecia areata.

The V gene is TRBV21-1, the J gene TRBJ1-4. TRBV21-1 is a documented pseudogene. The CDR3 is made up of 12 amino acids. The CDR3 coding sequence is TGTGCCAAGACGGGGCATAATGAAAAACTGTTTTTT. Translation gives CAKTGHNEKLFF.

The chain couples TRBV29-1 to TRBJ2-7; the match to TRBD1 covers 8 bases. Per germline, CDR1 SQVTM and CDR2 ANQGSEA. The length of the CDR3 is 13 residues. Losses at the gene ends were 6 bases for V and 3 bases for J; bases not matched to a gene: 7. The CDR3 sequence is CSVDEQGGYEQYF. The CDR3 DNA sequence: TGCAGCGTCGATGAACAGGGGGGCTACGAGCAGTACTTC.

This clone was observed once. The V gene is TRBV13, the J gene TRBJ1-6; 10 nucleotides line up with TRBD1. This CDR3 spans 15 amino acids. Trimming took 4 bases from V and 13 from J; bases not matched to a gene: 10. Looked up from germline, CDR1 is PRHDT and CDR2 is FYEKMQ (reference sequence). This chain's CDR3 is CASSSSGTGDLPLHF. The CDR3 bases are TGTGCCAGCAGCTCATCCGGGACAGGGGATTTGCCCCTCCACTTT.

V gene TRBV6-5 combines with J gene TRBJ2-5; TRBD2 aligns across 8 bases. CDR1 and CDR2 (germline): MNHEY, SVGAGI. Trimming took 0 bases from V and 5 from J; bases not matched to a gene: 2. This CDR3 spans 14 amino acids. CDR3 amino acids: CASSYSTSVETQYF. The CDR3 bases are TGTGCCAGCAGTTACTCGACTAGCGTGGAGACCCAGTACTTC.

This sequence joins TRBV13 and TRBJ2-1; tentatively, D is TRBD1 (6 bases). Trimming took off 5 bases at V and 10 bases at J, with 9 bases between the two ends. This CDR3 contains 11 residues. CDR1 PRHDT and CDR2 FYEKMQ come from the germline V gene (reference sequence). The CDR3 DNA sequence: TGTGCCAGCAGCGAACAGGGCGAGCAGTTCTTC. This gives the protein CASSEQGEQFF.

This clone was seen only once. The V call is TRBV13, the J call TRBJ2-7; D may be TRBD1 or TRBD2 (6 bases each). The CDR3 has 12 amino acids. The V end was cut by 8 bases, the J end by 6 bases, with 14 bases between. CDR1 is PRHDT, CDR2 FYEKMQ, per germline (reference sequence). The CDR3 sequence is CASGGLPGEQYF. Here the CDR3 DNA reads TGTGCCAGCGGGGGGCTCCCTGGCGAGCAGTACTTC.

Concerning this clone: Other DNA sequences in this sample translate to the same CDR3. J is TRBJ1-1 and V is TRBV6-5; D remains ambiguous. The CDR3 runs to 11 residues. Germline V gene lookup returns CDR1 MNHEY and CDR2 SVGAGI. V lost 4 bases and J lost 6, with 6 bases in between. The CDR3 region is CASSLGSEAFF. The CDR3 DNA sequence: TGTGCCAGCAGTTTGGGCTCTGAAGCTTTCTTT.

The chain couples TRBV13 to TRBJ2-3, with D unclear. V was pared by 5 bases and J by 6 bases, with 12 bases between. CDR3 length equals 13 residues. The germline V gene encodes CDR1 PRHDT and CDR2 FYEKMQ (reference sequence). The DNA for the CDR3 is TGTGCCAGCAGCCCTGCGCGTGATGATACGCAGTATTTT. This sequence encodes CASSPARDDTQYF.

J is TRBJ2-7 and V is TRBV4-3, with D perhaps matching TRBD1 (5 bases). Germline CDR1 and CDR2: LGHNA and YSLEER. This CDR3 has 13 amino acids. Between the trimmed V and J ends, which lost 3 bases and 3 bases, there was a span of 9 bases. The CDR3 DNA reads TGCGCCAGCAGCCAGACAGTTCACTACGAGCAGTACTTC. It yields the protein CASSQTVHYEQYF.

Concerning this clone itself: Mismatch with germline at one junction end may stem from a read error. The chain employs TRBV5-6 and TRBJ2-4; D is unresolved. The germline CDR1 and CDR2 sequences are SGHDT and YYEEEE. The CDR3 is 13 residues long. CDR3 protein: CASSLLSVGNPSF. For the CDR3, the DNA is TGTGCCAGCAGCTTGTTGTCGGTAGGGAACCCTTCCTTC. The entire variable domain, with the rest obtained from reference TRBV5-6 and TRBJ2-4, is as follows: DAGVTQSPTHLIKTRGQQVTLRCSPKSGHDTVSWYQQALGQGPQFIFQYYEEEERQRGNFPDRFSGHQFPNYSSELNVNALLLGDSALYLCASSLLSVGNPSFGAGTRLSVL.

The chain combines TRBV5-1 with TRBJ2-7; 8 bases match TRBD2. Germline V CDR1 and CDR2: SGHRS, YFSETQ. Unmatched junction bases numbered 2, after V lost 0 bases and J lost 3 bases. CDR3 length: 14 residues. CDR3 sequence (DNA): TGCGCCAGCAGCTTGGAACTAGCGGACTACGAGCAGTACTTC. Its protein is CASSLELADYEQYF.

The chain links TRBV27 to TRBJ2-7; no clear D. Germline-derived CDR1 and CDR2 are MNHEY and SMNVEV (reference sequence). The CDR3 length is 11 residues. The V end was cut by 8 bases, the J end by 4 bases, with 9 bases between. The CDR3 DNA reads TGTGCCAGCGGTAAGAGGTACGAGCAGTACTTC. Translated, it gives CASGKRYEQYF.

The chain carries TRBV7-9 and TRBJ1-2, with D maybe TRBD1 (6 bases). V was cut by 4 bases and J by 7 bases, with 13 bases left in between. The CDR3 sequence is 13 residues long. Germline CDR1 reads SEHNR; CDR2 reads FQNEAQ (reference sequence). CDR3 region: CASSSEGDLGYTF. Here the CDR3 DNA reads TGTGCCAGCAGCTCAGAGGGGGATCTTGGCTACACCTTC.

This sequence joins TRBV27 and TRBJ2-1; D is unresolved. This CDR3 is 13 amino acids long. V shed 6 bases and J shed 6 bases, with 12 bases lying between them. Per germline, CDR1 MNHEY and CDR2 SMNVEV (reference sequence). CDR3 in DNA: TGTGCCAGCAGCTCGACGCCTTTCAATGAGCAGTTCTTC. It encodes CASSSTPFNEQFF.

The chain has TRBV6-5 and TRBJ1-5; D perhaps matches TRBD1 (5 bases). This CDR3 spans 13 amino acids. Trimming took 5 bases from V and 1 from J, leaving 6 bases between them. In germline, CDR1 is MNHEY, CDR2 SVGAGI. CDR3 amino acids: CASSRDSNQPQHF. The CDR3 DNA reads TGTGCCAGCAGTCGGGACAGCAATCAGCCCCAGCATTTT.

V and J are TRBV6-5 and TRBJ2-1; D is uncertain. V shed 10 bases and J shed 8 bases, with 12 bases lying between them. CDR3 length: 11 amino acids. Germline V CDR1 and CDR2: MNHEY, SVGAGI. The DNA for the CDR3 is TGTGCCACCCTCACCGGACATGAGCAGTTCTTC. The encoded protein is CATLTGHEQFF.

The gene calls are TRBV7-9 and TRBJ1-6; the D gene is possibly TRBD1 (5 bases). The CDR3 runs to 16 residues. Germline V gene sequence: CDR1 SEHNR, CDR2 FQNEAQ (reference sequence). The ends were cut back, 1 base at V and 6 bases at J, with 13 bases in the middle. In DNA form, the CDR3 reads TGTGCCAGCAGCTTAGGAGGGAGAGGGGCTAATTCACCCCTCCACTTT. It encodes CASSLGGRGANSPLHF.

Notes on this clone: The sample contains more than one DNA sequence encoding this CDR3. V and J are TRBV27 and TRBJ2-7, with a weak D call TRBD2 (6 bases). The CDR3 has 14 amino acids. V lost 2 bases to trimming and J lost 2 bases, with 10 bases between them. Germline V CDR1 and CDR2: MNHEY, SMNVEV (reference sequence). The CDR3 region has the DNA TGTGCCAGCAGTTTAGGGGGGACCCCCTACGAGCAGTACTTC. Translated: CASSLGGTPYEQYF.

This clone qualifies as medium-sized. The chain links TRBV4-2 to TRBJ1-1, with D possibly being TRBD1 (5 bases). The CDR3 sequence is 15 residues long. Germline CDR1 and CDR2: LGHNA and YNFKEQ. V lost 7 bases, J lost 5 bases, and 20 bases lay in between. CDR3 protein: CASTRDFPYRTEAFF. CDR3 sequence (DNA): TGTGCCAGCACGAGGGACTTCCCTTATAGGACTGAAGCTTTCTTT.

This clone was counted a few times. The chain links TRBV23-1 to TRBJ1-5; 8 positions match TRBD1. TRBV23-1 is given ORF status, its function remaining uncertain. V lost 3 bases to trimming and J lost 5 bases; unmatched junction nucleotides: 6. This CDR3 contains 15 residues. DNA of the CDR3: TGCGCCAGCAGTCAGGCGGGACAGGCTCATCAGCCCCAGCATTTT. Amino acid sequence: CASSQAGQAHQPQHF.

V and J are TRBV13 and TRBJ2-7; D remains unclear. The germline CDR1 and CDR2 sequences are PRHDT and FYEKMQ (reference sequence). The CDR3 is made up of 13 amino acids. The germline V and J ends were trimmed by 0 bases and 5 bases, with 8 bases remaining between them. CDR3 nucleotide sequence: TGTGCCAGCAGCTTAGGAACCCAGGACGAGCAGTACTTC. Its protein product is CASSLGTQDEQYF.

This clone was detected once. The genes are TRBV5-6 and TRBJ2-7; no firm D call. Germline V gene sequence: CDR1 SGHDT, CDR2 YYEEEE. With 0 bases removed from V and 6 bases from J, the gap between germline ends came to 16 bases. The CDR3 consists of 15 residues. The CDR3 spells CASSLGWPSNLEQYF. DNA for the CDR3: TGTGCCAGCAGCTTGGGTTGGCCCTCTAATCTCGAGCAGTACTTC.

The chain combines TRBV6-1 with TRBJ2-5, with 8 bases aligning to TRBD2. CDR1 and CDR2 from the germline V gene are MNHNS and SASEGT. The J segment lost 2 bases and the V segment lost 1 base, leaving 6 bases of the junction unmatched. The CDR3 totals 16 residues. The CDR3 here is CASSEDPAGEQETQYF. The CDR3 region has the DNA TGTGCCAGCAGTGAAGACCCAGCGGGGGAACAAGAGACCCAGTACTTC.

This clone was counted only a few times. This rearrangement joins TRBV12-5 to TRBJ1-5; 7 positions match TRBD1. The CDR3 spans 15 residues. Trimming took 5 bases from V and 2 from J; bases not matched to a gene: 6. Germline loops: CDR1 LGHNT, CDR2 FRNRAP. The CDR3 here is CASGNLQGGNQPQHF. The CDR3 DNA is TGTGCTAGTGGTAACCTCCAGGGGGGCAATCAGCCCCAGCATTTT.

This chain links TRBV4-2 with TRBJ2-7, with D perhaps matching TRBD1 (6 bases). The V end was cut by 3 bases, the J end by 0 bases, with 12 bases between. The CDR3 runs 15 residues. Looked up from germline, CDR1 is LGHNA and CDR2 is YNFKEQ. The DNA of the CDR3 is TGTGCCAGCAGCCAGTCCGGCAGGGGCTCCTACGAGCAGTACTTC. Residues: CASSQSGRGSYEQYF.

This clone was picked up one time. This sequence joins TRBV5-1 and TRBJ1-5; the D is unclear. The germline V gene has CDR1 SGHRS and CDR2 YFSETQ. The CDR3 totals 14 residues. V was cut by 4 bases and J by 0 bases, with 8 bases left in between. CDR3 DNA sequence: TGCGCCAGCAGCCCGGAGGGTAGCAATCAGCCCCAGCATTTT. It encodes CASSPEGSNQPQHF.

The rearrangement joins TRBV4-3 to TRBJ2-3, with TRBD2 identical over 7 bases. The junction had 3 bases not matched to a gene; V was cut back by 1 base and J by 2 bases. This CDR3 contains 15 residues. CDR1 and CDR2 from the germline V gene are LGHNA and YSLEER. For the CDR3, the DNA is TGCGCCAGCAGCCAAGTGGGGGGGTTCACAGATACGCAGTATTTT. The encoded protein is CASSQVGGFTDTQYF.